The clone carrying this T cell receptor beta chain was seen many times. The sample belongs to a study of regulatory T cells in long-lasting Graves disease. Trimming stripped 2 bases from V and 1 base from J, with 11 bases between. The germline CDR1 and CDR2 sequences are SEHNR and FQNEAQ (reference sequence). The CDR3 consists of 15 residues. Time point here: newly diagnosed GD, antithyroid drugs for less than 3 months. From PBMCs, RNA was extracted and then used to make the TCR library. Researchers made TCR beta libraries by using iRepertoire HTBI primers and running Arm-PCR on CDR3 regions. TCRdb re-analysed the multiplex PCR reads in MiXCR, keeping a single row per CDR3 protein. The repertoire has approximately 460,000 distinct CDR3 sequences, approximately 16% of them found once; the top ten carry approximately 12%. The sample also formed part of further work on T cells in Graves' hyperthyroidism and ophthalmopathy.

The chain recombines TRBV7-9 with TRBJ1-1; D not certain. The input for sequencing was peripheral blood mononuclear cells (PBMCs), taken at new diagnosis, from a patient treated with antithyroid drugs. This sequence was found in a woman aged 25 to 39 with Graves disease. CDR3 amino acids: CASSLFYGSNTEAFF. The CDR3, as DNA: TGTGCCAGCAGCTTATTCTACGGCTCGAACACTGAAGCTTTCTTT. Full variable domain (rest looked up from reference TRBV7-9 and TRBJ1-1): DTGVSQNPRHKITKRGQNVTFRCDPISEHNRLYWYRQTLGQGPEFLTYFQNEAQLEKSRLLSDRFSAERPKGSFSTLEIQRTEQGDSAMYLCASSLFYGSNTEAFFGQGTRLTVV.